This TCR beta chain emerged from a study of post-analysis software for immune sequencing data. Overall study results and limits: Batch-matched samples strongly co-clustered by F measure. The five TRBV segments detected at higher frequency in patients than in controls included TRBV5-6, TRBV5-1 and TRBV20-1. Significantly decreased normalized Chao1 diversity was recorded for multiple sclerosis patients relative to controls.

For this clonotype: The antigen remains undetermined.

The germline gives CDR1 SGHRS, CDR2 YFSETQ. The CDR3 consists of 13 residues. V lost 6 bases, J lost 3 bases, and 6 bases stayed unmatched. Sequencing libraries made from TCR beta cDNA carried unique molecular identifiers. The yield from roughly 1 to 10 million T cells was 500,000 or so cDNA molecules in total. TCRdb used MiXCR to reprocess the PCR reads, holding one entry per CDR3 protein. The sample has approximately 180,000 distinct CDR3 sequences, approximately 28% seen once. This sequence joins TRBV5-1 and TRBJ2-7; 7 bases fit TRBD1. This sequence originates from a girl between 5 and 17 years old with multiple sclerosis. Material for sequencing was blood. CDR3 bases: TGCGCCAGCACCCCGGGACAGAACTACGAGCAGTACTTC. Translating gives CASTPGQNYEQYF.